This T cell receptor (beta chain) was captured by sequencing in a study of PD-1 blockade in mismatch repair-deficient tumors. This CDR3 has 15 residues. CDR1 and CDR2 from the germline V gene are MNHEY and SMNVEV (reference sequence). Germline trimming cut 2 bases from V and 4 bases from J; bases unmatched to any gene: 5. Data came from immunoSEQ multiplex PCR; TCRdb stores just in-frame clones and leaves some out. The repertoire holds under 85,000 clones, with around 73% as singletons. Mismatch repair deficiency was confirmed in all patients, by PCR or immunohistochemistry. The chain recombines TRBV27 with TRBJ2-5; TRBD2 matches at 9 bases. The clonotype was recovered from an adult with mismatch repair-deficient cancer. Specimen: peripheral blood, collected 2 weeks after starting pembrolizumab. CDR3 in amino acids: CASSLIALAGETQYF. The CDR3 bases are TGTGCCAGCAGTTTAATAGCACTAGCGGGAGAGACCCAGTACTTC.